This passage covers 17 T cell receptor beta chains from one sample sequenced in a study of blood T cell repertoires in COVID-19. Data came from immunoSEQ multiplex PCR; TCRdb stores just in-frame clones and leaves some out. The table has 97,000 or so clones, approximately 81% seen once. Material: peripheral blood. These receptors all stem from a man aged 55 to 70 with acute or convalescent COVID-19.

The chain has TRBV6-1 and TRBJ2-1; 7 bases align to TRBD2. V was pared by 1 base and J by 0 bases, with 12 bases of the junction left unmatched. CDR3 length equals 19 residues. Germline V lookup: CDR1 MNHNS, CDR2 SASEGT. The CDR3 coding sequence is TGTGCCAGCAGTGAAGGTCGGGAACTAGCGTTTAGCTCCTACAATGAGCAGTTCTTC. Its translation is CASSEGRELAFSSYNEQFF.

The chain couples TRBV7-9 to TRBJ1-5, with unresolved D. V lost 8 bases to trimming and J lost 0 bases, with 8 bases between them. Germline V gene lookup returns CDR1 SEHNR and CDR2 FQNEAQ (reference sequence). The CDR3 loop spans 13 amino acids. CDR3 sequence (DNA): TGTGCCAGCCAACTCAATAGCAATCAGCCCCAGCATTTT. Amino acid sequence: CASQLNSNQPQHF.

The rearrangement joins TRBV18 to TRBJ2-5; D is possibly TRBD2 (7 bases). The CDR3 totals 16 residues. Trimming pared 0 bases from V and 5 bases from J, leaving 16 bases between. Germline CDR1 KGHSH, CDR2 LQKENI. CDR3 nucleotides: TGTGCCAGCTCACCACCGGGGGGGCCTTTGAAGGAGACCCAGTACTTC. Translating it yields CASSPPGGPLKETQYF.

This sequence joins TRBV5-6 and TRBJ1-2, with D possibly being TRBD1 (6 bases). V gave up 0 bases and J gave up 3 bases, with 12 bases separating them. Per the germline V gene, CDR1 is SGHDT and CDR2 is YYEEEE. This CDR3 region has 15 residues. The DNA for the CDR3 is TGTGCCAGCAGCTTGGCTCGGACAGCGCACTATGGCTACACCTTC. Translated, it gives CASSLARTAHYGYTF.

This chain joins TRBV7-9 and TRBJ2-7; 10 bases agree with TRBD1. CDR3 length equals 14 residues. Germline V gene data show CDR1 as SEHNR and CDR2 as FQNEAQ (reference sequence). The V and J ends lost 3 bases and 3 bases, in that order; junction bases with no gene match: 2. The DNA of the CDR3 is TGTGCCAGCAGCTTGGGACAGGGGAACTACGAGCAGTACTTC. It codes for CASSLGQGNYEQYF.

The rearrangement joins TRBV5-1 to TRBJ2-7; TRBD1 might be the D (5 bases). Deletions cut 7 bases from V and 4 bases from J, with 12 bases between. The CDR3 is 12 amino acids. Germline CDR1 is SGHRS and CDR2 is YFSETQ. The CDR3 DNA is TGCGCCAGCGGACAATATGTATACGAGCAGTACGTC. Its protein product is CASGQYVYEQYV.

The CDR3 nucleotides read TGTGCCAGCAGCGTCGTGGCAGGGTCGATGGGTTTAGGGACCCAGTACTTC. Protein product: CASSVVAGSMGLGTQYF. The chain recombines TRBV7-2 with TRBJ2-5, with D possibly matching TRBD1 (5 bases). This CDR3 has 17 amino acids. Germline-derived CDR1 and CDR2 are SGHTA and FQGNSA. V dropped 5 bases and J dropped 7 bases, with 26 bases sitting between them.

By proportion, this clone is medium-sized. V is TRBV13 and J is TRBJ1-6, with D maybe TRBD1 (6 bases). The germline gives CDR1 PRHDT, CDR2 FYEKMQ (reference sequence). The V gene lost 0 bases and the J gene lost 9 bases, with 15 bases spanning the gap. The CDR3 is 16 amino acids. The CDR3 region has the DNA TGTGCCAGCAGCTTAGGCCTAACGGGGGGGCTTTCACCCCTCCACTTT. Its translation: CASSLGLTGGLSPLHF.

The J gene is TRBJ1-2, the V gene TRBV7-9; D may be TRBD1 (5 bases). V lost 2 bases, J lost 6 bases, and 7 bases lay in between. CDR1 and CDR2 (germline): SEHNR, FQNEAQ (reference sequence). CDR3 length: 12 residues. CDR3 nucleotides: TGTGCCAGCAGCTTACTCAGGGATGGCTACACCTTC. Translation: CASSLLRDGYTF.

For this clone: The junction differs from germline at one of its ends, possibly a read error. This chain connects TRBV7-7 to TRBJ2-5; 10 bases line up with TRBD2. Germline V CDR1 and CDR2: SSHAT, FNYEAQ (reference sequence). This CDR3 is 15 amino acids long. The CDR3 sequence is CASSLSGGAGETQYF. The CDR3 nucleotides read TGTGCTAGCAGCTTAAGCGGGGGGGCCGGGGAGACCCAGTACTTC. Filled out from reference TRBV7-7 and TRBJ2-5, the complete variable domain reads GAGVSQSPRYKVTKRGQDVTLRCDPISSHATLYWYQQALGQGPEFLTYFNYEAQPDKSGLPSDRFSAERPEGSISTLTIQRTEQRDSAMYRCASSLSGGAGETQYFGPGTRLLVL.

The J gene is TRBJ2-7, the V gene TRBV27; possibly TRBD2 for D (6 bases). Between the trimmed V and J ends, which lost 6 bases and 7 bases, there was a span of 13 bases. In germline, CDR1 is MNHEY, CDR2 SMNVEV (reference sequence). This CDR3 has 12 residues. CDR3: CASRTLGGEQYV. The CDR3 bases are TGTGCCAGCAGGACCTTAGGAGGGGAGCAGTACGTC.

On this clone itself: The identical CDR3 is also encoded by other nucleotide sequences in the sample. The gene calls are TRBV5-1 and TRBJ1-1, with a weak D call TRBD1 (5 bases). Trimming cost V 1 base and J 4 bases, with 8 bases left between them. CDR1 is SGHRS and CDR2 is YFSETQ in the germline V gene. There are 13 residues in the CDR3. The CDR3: CASSLQGSTEAFF. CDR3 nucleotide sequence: TGCGCCAGCAGCTTGCAGGGAAGCACTGAAGCTTTCTTT.

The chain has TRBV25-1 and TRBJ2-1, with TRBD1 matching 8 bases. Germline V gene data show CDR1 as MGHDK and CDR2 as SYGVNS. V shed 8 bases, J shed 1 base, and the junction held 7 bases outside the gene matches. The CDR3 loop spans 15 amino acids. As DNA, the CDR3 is TGTGCCAGCGGACAGGGTTTAGAGTCCTACAATGAGCAGTTCTTC. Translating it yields CASGQGLESYNEQFF. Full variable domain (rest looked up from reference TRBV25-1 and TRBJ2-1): EADIYQTPRYLVIGTGKKITLECSQTMGHDKMYWYQQDPGMELHLIHYSYGVNSTEKGDLSSESTVSRIRTEHFPLTLESARPSHTSQYLCASGQGLESYNEQFFGPGTRLTVL.

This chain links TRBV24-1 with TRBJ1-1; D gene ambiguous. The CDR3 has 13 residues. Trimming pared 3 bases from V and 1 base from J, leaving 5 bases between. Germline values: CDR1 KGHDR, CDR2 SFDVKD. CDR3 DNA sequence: TGTGCCACCAGTGATGAAGCGAACACTGAAGCTTTCTTT. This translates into CATSDEANTEAFF.

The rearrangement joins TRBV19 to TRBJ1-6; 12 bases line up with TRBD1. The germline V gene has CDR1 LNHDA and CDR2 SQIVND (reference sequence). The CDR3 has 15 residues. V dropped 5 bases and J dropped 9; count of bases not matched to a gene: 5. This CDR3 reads CASSPQGQGASPLHF. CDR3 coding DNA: TGTGCCAGTAGTCCACAGGGACAGGGGGCTTCACCCCTCCACTTT.

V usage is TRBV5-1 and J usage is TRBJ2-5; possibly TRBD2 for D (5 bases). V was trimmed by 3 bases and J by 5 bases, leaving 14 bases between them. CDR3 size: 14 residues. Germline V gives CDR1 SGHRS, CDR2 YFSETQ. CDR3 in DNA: TGCGCCAGCAGCTCATACCAACCGGGGGAGACCCAGTACTTC. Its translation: CASSSYQPGETQYF.

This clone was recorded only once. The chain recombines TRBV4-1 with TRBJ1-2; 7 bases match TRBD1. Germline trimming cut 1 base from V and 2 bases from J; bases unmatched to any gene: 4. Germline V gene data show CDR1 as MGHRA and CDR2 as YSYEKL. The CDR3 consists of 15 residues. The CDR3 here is CASSQARGQNYGYTF. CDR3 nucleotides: TGCGCCAGCAGCCAAGCAAGGGGGCAGAACTATGGCTACACCTTC.